These 6 T cell receptor beta chains came from one sample sequenced in a study of blood T cell repertoires in COVID-19. The method was immunoSEQ multiplex PCR; TCRdb's version includes in-frame clones alone and lacks a portion of them. Of around 270,000 clones in the sample, 84% were seen once. The sample comprised peripheral blood. These receptor sequences come from a woman aged 40 to 50 who had recovered from COVID-19.

The chain carries TRBV13 and TRBJ2-3; TRBD2 matches 10 bases. The junction had 8 bases not matched to a gene; V was cut back by 6 bases and J by 5 bases. This CDR3 is 15 amino acids long. CDR1 PRHDT and CDR2 FYEKMQ come from the germline V gene (reference sequence). The CDR3, as DNA: TGTGCCAGCAGTCAAAGCGGGGGGGCGGGAGATACGCAGTATTTT. Its translation: CASSQSGGAGDTQYF.

The chain carries TRBV28 and TRBJ1-4, with D possibly being TRBD1 (6 bases). This CDR3 contains 14 residues. The germline V and J ends were trimmed by 6 bases and 1 base, with 9 bases remaining between them. Germline assignment: CDR1 MDHEN and CDR2 SYDVKM. The DNA of the CDR3 is TGTGCCAGCAGAACAGGGATAACTAATGAAAAACTGTTTTTT. This translates into CASRTGITNEKLFF.

The chain couples TRBV4-2 to TRBJ2-7; perhaps TRBD1 as D (5 bases). V shed 4 bases and J shed 3 bases, with 10 bases lying between them. Germline CDR1 reads LGHNA; CDR2 reads YNFKEQ. CDR3 length: 13 residues. The DNA of the CDR3 is TGTGCCAGCAGCCCGGACACGTTCTACGAGCAGTACTTC. Its protein is CASSPDTFYEQYF.

The rearrangement links TRBV3-1 (or the pseudogene TRBV3-2) to TRBJ1-5; D remains ambiguous. This CDR3 comprises 14 residues. Germline values: CDR1 LGHDT, CDR2 YNNKEL (reference sequence). Trimming took 1 base from V and 7 from J, leaving 11 bases between them. In DNA, the CDR3 is TGTGCCAGCAGCCAAGGCGGGTCGGGGCAGCCCCAGCATTTT. It specifies CASSQGGSGQPQHF.

The V call is TRBV28, the J call TRBJ1-2; TRBD1 aligns across 7 bases. V lost 1 base, J lost 0 bases, and 8 bases stayed unmatched. The V gene's germline CDR1 is MDHEN and CDR2 SYDVKM. CDR3 length equals 17 residues. CDR3 residues: CASSLLGQRSANYGYTF. For the CDR3, the DNA is TGTGCCAGCAGTTTATTGGGACAGAGATCCGCTAACTATGGCTACACCTTC.

V gene TRBV3-1 (or the pseudogene TRBV3-2) combines with J gene TRBJ1-2, with D uncertain. Germline CDR1 reads LGHDT; CDR2 reads YNNKEL (reference sequence). The CDR3 covers 15 residues. Trimming removed 2 bases from V and 2 bases from J, with 12 bases in between. The CDR3 DNA follows: TGTGCCAGCAGCCAACTAGAGCGGGTAAACTATGGCTACACCTTC. Its protein is CASSQLERVNYGYTF.